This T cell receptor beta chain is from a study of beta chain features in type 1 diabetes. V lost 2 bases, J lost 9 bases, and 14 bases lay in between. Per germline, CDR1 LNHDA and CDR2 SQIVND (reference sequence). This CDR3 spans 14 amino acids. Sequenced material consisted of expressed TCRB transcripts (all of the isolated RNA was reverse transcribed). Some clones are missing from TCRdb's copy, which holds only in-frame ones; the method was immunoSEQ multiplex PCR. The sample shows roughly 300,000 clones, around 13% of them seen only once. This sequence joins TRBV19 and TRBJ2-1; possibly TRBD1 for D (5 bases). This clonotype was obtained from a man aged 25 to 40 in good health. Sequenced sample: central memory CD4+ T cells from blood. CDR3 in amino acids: CASSIRGRIGEQFF. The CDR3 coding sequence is TGTGCCAGTAGTATAAGGGGTCGCATCGGTGAGCAGTTCTTC.